A selection of T cell receptor beta chains follows, all from one sample in a study of T cell repertoires in cytomegalovirus infection. These TCRs are of unknown antigen specificity. MiXCR, applied by TCRdb to the reads, yields one record per CDR3 protein. This repertoire shows some 38,000 distinct CDR3 sequences, about 50% found once; its top ten account for about 93%. Sequenced material: CD8+ T cells from cultured PBMCs, taken from culture after CMV antigen stimulation. Receptors were obtained from a human donor in good health (CMV status not recorded). Some clones in this sample may be carry-over from other donors' samples. Each CDR3 is given with its conserved first and last residue.

j_gene	v_gene	CDR3aa
TRBJ2-3	TRBV4-1	CASTRKPTSTDTQYF
TRBJ2-7	TRBV7-9	CASSSGLAGWVSYEQYF
TRBJ2-3	TRBV7-6	CASSLNSPTDTQYF
TRBJ2-5	TRBV7-8	CASSLIETQYF
TRBJ2-7	TRBV15	CATSSGPGQGYLAYEQYF
TRBJ2-7	TRBV7-9	CASSRSPGAYEQYF
TRBJ2-2	TRBV7-6	CASSSPWGRGTGELFF
TRBJ2-1	TRBV18	CASPPEGGGVPYNEQFF
TRBJ1-2	TRBV7-9	CASSFPRARGYTF
TRBJ2-3	TRBV20-1	CSAILAGLSDTQYF
TRBJ2-7	TRBV7-8	CASSSPPGTFTYEQYF
TRBJ1-5	TRBV6-2/TRBV6-3	CASSYGGTVWEHF
TRBJ2-1	TRBV20-1	CSALGDRGRNEQFF
TRBJ2-4	TRBV5-8	CASSLTGVSTKNIQYF
TRBJ1-2	TRBV7-4	CASSLGHTYGYTF
TRBJ1-4	TRBV7-9	CASSRDSVNEKLFF
TRBJ2-1	TRBV19	CASSAPGQGVRNEQFF
TRBJ1-4	TRBV7-6	CASSRGGTNEKLFF
TRBJ1-5	TRBV7-9	CASSLSDRTDQPQHF
TRBJ1-6	TRBV7-6	CASSLARQGQSPLHF
TRBJ1-1	TRBV6-1	CASSDTGLGTEAFF
TRBJ2-1	TRBV12-3/TRBV12-4	CASSSAKGRGPYNEQFF
TRBJ1-1	TRBV7-9	CAGSSSCEAFF
TRBJ2-7	TRBV27	CASSLGRQAYEQYF
TRBJ2-2	TRBV7-2	CASSPLQGEVGTGELFF
TRBJ2-2	TRBV27	CASSFSQVGELFF
TRBJ1-1	TRBV20-1	CSAVSRMNTEAFF
TRBJ2-7	TRBV7-4	CASSSAGTGSYEQYF
TRBJ2-2	TRBV27	CASSPQNTGELFF
TRBJ2-1	TRBV5-1	CASSLGGTGAAAQEQFF
TRBJ2-7	TRBV12-3/TRBV12-4	CASSFTGREQYF
TRBJ2-2	TRBV7-8	CASSSSLAGDTGELFF
TRBJ2-3	TRBV5-4	CASSLGLAGADTQYF
TRBJ2-1	TRBV5-1	CASSLGAIPFF
TRBJ2-1	TRBV11-2	CASSLVTVNNEQFF
TRBJ1-2	TRBV2	CASGGETGEVGYGYTF
TRBJ1-4	TRBV7-9	CASSLADRGDEKLFF
TRBJ2-1	TRBV2	CASRSVGRGPESYNEQFF
TRBJ1-6	TRBV7-8	CASSLDRNNSPLHF
TRBJ2-2	TRBV9	CASSLRTSGGRNTGELFF
TRBJ2-7	TRBV7-9	CAGARDPYEQYF
TRBJ2-5	TRBV5-5	CASSGTSGGPATQYF
TRBJ2-7	TRBV7-2	CASRPGRGYEQYF
TRBJ1-1	TRBV5-3	CASSLAETEAFF
TRBJ2-3	TRBV6-1	CASSEATLYRTDTQYF
TRBJ1-4	TRBV19	CASSPERTEHNEKLFF
TRBJ2-1	TRBV12-3/TRBV12-4	CASSYTGDGQFF
TRBJ1-6	TRBV12-3/TRBV12-4	CASSSDGEGVESTLHF
TRBJ1-2	TRBV7-9	CASSLIGPSFYGYTF
TRBJ2-2	TRBV18	CASSPPGIGELFF
TRBJ1-1	TRBV4-2	CASSQSGTTNTEAFF
TRBJ1-2	TRBV12-3/TRBV12-4	CASSPGWAGYGYTF
TRBJ2-2	TRBV7-9	CASSVTGPNTGELFF
TRBJ2-7	TRBV7-8	CASSLKAQSYEQYF